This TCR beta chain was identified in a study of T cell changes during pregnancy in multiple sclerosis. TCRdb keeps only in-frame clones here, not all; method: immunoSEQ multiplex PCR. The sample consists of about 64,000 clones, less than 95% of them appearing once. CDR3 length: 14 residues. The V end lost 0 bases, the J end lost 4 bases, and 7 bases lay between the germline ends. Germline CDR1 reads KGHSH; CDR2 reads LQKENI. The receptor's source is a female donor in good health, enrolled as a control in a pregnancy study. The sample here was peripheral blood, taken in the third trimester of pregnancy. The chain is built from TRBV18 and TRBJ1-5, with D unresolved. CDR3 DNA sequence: TGTGCCAGCTCACCACCCGGGATGAATCAGCCCCAGCATTTT. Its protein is CASSPPGMNQPQHF.